This T cell receptor (beta chain) was observed in a study of T cells in Graves' hyperthyroidism and ophthalmopathy. Notes on the study in general: Among clonotypes expanded in thyroid above 0.001, most were also found in blood.

Amplification of TCR beta CDR3 regions used RNA as the template. When the TCR CDR3 underwent first-round RT-PCR, the HTBI primer set was used. TCRdb fed the multiplex PCR reads into MiXCR, producing one record per CDR3 protein. Of roughly 420,000 distinct CDR3 sequences listed, around 13% were seen once; the top ten hold roughly 4.8%. Exclusion followed for patients with uncontrolled infection, other autoimmune disease, pregnancy or lactation. PBMCs were obtained from 10 ml fresh peripheral blood. There are 15 residues in the CDR3. Germline V gene lookup returns CDR1 SSHAT and CDR2 FNYEAQ (reference sequence). In regard to this clonotype: Its antigen remains unidentified. One end of the junction is discordant with germline, which a read error may explain.

V is TRBV7-7 and J is TRBJ2-3; D uncertain. The sequence was obtained from a young woman with Graves' hyperthyroidism. Sequencing was done on a sample of blood. The CDR3 is CASSLGRSTSDTQYF. The DNA of the CDR3 is TGTGCTAGCAGCTTAGGTCGCAGTACTTCAGATACGCAGTATTTT. Filled out from reference TRBV7-7 and TRBJ2-3, the complete variable domain reads GAGVSQSPRYKVTKRGQDVTLRCDPISSHATLYWYQQALGQGPEFLTYFNYEAQPDKSGLPSDRFSAERPEGSISTLTIQRTEQRDSAMYRCASSLGRSTSDTQYFGPGTRLTVL.